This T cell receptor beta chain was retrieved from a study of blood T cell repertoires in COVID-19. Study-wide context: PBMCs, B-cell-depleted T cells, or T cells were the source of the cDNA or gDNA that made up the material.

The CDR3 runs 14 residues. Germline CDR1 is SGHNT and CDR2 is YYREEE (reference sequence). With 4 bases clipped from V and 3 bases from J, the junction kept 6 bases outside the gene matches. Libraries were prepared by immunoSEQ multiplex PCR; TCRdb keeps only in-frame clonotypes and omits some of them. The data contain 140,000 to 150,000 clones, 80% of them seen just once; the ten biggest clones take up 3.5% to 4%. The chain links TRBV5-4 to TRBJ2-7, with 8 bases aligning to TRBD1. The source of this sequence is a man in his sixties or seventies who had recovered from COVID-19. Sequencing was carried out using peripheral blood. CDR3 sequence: CASSKDRARYEQYF. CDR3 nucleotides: TGTGCCAGCAGCAAGGACAGGGCCCGCTACGAGCAGTACTTC. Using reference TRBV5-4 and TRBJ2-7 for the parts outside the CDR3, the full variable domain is ETGVTQSPTHLIKTRGQQVTLRCSSQSGHNTVSWYQQALGQGPQFIFQYYREEENGRGNFPPRFSGLQFPNYSSELNVNALELDDSALYLCASSKDRARYEQYFGPGTRLTVT.